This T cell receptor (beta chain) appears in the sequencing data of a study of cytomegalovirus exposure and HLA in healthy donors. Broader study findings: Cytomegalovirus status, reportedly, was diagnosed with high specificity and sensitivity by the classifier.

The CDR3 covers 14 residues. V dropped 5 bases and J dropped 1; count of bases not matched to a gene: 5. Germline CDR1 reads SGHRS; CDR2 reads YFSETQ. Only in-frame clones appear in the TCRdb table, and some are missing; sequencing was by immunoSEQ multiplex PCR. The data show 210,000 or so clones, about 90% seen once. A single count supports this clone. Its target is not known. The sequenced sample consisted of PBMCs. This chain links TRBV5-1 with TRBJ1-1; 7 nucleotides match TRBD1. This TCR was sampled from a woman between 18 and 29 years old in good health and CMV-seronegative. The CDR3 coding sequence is TGCGCCAGCAGTCAGGGACAGCCGAACACTGAAGCTTTCTTT. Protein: CASSQGQPNTEAFF.